This record looks at one T cell receptor beta chain sequence and its context. Its antigen is still unknown. Mismatch with germline at one junction end may stem from a read error. The germline V gene encodes CDR1 LNHNV and CDR2 YYDKDF (reference sequence). This CDR3 contains 14 residues. Alongside a J-beta primer mix, a sample-barcoded 5' primer served in a second PCR lasting roughly 6 to 11 cycles. All cDNA molecules were each tagged by a template-switch adaptor with 12 random nucleotides. TCRdb reprocessed the 5' RACE reads via MiXCR and lists one record per CDR3 protein. This sample has around 900,000 distinct CDR3 sequences, with roughly 51% found just once. This sample stems from a study of blood T cells in healthy people across ages. Study-wide points: Any conclusive comparison of naive versus antigen-experienced cells was prevented by using unsorted PBMCs.

Per-sample PBMC isolation yielded at least 6.5 million cells. The receptor comes from an older woman in good health. Specimen: blood. The chain uses TRBV15 and TRBJ2-5; no clear D gene. This CDR3 reads CATRMPMFQGTQYF. Written as DNA, the CDR3 is TGTGCCACCAGGATGCCAATGTTCCAAGGGACCCAGTACTTC.